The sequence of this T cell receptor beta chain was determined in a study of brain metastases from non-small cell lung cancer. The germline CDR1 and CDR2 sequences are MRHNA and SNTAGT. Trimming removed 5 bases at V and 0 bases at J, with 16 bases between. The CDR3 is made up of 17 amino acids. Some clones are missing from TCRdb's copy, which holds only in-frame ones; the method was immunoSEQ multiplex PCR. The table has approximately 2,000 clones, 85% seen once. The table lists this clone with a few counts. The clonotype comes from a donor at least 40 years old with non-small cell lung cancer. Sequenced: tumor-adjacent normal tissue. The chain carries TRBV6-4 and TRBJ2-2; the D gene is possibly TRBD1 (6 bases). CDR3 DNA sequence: TGTGCCAGCAGTCGTTTTAATACAGGGTCGAACACCGGGGAGCTGTTTTTT. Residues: CASSRFNTGSNTGELFF.